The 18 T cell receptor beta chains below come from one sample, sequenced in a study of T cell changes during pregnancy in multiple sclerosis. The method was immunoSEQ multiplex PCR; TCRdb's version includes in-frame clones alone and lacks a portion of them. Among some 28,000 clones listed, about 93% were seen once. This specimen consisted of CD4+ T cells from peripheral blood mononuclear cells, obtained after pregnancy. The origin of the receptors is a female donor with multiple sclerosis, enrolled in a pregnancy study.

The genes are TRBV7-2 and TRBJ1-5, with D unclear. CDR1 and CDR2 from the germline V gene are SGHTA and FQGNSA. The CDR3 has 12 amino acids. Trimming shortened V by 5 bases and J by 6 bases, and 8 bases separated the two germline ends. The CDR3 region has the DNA TGTGCCAGCAGCACCCCGGGTCAGCCCCAGCATTTT. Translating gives CASSTPGQPQHF.

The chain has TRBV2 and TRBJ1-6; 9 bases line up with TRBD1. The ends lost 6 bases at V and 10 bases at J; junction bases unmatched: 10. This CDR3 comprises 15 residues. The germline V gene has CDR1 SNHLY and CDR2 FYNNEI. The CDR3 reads CASRQGADGYSPLHF. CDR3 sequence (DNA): TGTGCCAGCAGACAGGGGGCTGATGGTTACTCACCCCTCCACTTT.

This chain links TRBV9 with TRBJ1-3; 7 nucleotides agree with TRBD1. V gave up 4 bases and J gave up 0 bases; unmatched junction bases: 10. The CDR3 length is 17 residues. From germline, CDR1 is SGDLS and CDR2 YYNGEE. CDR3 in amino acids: CASSPRQGLLSGNTIYF. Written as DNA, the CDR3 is TGTGCCAGCAGCCCTCGACAGGGCCTCCTCTCTGGAAACACCATATATTTT.

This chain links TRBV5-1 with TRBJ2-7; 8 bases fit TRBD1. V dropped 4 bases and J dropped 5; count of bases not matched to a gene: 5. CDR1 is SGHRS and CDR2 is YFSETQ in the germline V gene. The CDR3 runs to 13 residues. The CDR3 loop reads CASSPRTGNEQYF. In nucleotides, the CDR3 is TGCGCCAGCAGCCCGCGGACAGGGAACGAGCAGTACTTC.

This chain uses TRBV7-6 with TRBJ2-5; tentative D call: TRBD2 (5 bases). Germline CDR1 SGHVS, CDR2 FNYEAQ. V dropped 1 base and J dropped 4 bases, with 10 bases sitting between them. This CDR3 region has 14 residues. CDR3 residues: CASSLEGRGETQYF. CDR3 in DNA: TGTGCCAGCAGCTTAGAAGGTCGGGGAGAGACCCAGTACTTC.

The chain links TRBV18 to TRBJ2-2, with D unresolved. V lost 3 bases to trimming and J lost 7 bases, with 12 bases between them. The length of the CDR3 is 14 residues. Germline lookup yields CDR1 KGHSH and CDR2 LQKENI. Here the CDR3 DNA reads TGTGCCAGCTCACCGAGCGAAGGCGGCGGGGAGCTGTTTTTT. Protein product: CASSPSEGGGELFF.

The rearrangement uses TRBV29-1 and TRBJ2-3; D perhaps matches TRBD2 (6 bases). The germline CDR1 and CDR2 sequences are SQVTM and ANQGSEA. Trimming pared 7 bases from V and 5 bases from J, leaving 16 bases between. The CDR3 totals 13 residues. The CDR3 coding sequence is TGCAGCGGGGGGGTCAGGGTCATAGATACGCAGTATTTT. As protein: CSGGVRVIDTQYF.

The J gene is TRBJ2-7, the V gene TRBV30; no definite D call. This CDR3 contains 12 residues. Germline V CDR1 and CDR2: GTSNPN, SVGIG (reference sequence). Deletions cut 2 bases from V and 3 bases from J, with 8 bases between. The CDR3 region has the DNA TGTGCCTGGAGTCGGGTGGGCTACGAGCAGTACTTC. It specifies CAWSRVGYEQYF.

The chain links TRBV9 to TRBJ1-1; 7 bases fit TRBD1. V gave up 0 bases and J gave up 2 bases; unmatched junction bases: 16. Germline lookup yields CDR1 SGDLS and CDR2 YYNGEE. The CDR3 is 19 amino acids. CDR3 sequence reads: CASSVGLSGGIGGNTEAFF. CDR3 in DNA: TGTGCCAGCAGCGTAGGCCTTTCAGGGGGGATAGGAGGAAACACTGAAGCTTTCTTT.

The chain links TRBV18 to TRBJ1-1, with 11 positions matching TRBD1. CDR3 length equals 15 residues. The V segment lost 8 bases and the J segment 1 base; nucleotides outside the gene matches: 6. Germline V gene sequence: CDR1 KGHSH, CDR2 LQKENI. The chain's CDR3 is CASGPGTGGNTEAFF. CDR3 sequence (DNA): TGTGCCAGCGGACCTGGGACAGGGGGGAACACTGAAGCTTTCTTT.

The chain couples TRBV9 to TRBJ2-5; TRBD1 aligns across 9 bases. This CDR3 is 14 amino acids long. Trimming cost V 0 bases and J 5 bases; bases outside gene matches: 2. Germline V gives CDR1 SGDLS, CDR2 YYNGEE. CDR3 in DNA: TGTGCCAGCAGCGTAGAGGGACAGGGCGAGACCCAGTACTTC. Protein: CASSVEGQGETQYF.

For the CDR3, the DNA is TGTGCCAGCAGCGTAGATGTAAAAGTGAGGGAGCAGTACTTC. Translating gives CASSVDVKVREQYF. This rearrangement joins TRBV9 to TRBJ2-7; D uncertain. CDR3 length: 14 amino acids. Trimming took off 0 bases at V and 7 bases at J, with 14 bases between the two ends. Germline assignment: CDR1 SGDLS and CDR2 YYNGEE. The full variable domain, its missing parts supplied by reference TRBV9 and TRBJ2-7, is DSGVTQTPKHLITATGQRVTLRCSPRSGDLSVYWYQQSLDQGLQFLIQYYNGEERAKGNILERFSAQQFPDLHSELNLSSLELGDSALYFCASSVDVKVREQYFGPGTRLTVT.

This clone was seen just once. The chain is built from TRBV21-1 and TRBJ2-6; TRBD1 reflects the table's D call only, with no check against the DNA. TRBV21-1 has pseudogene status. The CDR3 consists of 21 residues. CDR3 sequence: CASSKEGTDLPSRSGANVLTF. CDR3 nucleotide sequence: TGTGCCAGCAGCAAAGAAGGGACAGACCTACCCTCCCGCTCTGGGGCCAACGTCCTGACTTTC.

The CDR3 here is CASSYSGELDRYGYTF. In DNA, the CDR3 is TGTGCCAGCAGTTACTCAGGAGAGCTCGACCGCTATGGCTACACCTTC. The rearrangement uses TRBV6-6 and TRBJ1-2; D is undetermined. This CDR3 spans 16 amino acids. In germline, CDR1 is MNHNY, CDR2 SVGAGI (reference sequence). The ends were cut back, 0 bases at V and 4 bases at J, with 15 bases in the middle.

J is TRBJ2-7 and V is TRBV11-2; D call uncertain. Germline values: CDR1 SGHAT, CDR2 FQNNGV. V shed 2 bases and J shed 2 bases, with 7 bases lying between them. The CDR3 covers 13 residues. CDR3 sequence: CASSLPRTYEQYF. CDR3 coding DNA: TGTGCCAGCAGCTTACCCAGGACCTACGAGCAGTACTTC. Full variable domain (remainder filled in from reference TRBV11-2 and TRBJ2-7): EAGVAQSPRYKIIEKRQSVAFWCNPISGHATLYWYQQILGQGPKLLIQFQNNGVVDDSQLPKDRFSAERLKGVDSTLKIQPAKLEDSAVYLCASSLPRTYEQYFGPGTRLTVT.

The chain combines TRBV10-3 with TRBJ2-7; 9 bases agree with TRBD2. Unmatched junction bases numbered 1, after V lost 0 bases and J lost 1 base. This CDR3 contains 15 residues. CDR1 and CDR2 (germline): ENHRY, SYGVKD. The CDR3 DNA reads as TGTGCCATCAGTGAGTCTCTAGCGGGGTCCTACGAGCAGTACTTC. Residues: CAISESLAGSYEQYF.

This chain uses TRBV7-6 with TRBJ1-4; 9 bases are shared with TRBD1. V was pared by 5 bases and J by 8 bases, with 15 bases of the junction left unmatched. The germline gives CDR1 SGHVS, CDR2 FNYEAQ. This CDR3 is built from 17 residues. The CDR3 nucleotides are TGTGCCAGCAGCCGTCGAAATCCGACAGGGGGTAGAGAAAAACTGTTTTTT. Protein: CASSRRNPTGGREKLFF.

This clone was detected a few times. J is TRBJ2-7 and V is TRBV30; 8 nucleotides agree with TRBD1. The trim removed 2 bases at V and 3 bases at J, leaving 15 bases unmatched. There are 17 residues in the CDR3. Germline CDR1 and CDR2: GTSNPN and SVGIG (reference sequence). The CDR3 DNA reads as TGTGCCTGGAGTTCGGTTGGGACAGGCCCCCACTACTACGAGCAGTACTTC. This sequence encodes CAWSSVGTGPHYYEQYF.